The 27 T cell receptor beta chains presented below share a single source sample, sequenced in a study of shared clonotypes between healthy human individuals. Sequencing was performed with immunoSEQ multiplex PCR; in TCRdb, only in-frame clones are kept and a portion is missing. Of roughly 2.2 million clones in the sample, about nine tenths are singletons; the top ten hold 0.3% to 0.4%. The sequenced sample consisted of naive CD4+ T cells from PBMCs. Regarding subset: CD45RA+ positively selected. These receptors originate from a young man in good health. Some clones in this sample may be carry-over from other donors' samples.

This clone was detected once. Within the sample, other DNA sequences also encode this same CDR3. The chain joins TRBV28 to TRBJ1-1; 9 bases map to TRBD1. Germline CDR1 MDHEN, CDR2 SYDVKM. This CDR3 has 14 residues. The V gene end was trimmed by 2 bases and the J gene end by 3 bases; junction bases not matched to a gene: 1. The CDR3 region has the DNA TGTGCCAGCAGTTTAGGGACAGGGTACACTGAAGCTTTCTTT. Protein sequence: CASSLGTGYTEAFF.

The chain recombines TRBV10-3 with TRBJ1-5; maybe TRBD1 (5 bases). The CDR3 contains 14 residues. Trimming cost V 10 bases and J 4 bases, with 17 bases left between them. Germline values: CDR1 ENHRY, CDR2 SYGVKD. The CDR3 reads CATDGGGSNQPQHF. The CDR3 coding sequence is TGTGCCACCGACGGGGGAGGTAGTAATCAGCCCCAGCATTTT.

The chain uses TRBV7-8 and TRBJ1-1, with TRBD1 as a possible D gene (5 bases). CDR1 SGHVS and CDR2 FQNEAQ come from the germline V gene. CDR3 size: 13 residues. Trimming took 1 base from V and 11 from J, leaving 14 bases between them. CDR3 region: CASSLGEGASAFF. For the CDR3, the DNA is TGTGCCAGCAGCTTAGGTGAAGGGGCATCGGCTTTCTTT. The full variable domain, rest sourced from reference TRBV7-8 and TRBJ1-1, is GAGVSQSPRYKVAKRGQDVALRCDPISGHVSLFWYQQALGQGPEFLTYFQNEAQLDKSGLPSDRFFAERPEGSVSTLKIQRTQQEDSAVYLCASSLGEGASAFFGQGTRLTVV.

To note about this clone: At the DNA level, this CDR3 is encoded by other sequences in the same sample as well. The chain carries TRBV18 and TRBJ2-7; no reliable D call. V was trimmed by 1 base and J by 2 bases, leaving 9 bases between them. The germline CDR1 and CDR2 sequences are KGHSH and LQKENI. The CDR3 has 14 amino acids. The CDR3 bases are TGTGCCAGCTCACCACTATCCGAAACCTACGAGCAGTACTTC. Translating it yields CASSPLSETYEQYF.

This chain connects TRBV5-1 to TRBJ2-7, with TRBD2 as a possible D gene (6 bases). V lost 3 bases, J lost 4 bases, and 14 bases lay in between. The CDR3 totals 14 residues. CDR1 is SGHRS, CDR2 YFSETQ, per germline. The CDR3 DNA reads TGCGCCAGCAGCTCGGGCGGGACGATTTACGAGCAGTACTTC. Amino acids: CASSSGGTIYEQYF.

The chain carries TRBV5-4 and TRBJ2-1; the match to TRBD2 covers 8 bases. J lost 8 bases, V lost 0 bases, and 7 bases had no gene match. The CDR3 is made up of 15 amino acids. CDR1 SGHNT and CDR2 YYREEE come from the germline V gene (reference sequence). CDR3 DNA sequence: TGTGCCAGCAGCTTGGCCGGACTAGCTTACCATGAGCAGTTCTTC. This sequence encodes CASSLAGLAYHEQFF.

Written as DNA, the CDR3 is TGTGCCAGCAGTTTCCCTGGGGGGACAGATACGCAGTATTTT. The encoded protein is CASSFPGGTDTQYF. The chain has TRBV6-6 and TRBJ2-3; the D gene is possibly TRBD2 (6 bases). V was clipped by 4 bases and J by 3 bases, with 11 bases between them. Germline V gene data show CDR1 as MNHNY and CDR2 as SVGAGI (reference sequence). CDR3 length: 14 residues.

This rearrangement joins TRBV18 to TRBJ1-3, with D unclear. The CDR3 spans 14 residues. Germline-derived CDR1 and CDR2 are KGHSH and LQKENI. Between the trimmed V and J ends, which lost 4 bases and 0 bases, there was a span of 7 bases. CDR3 nucleotides: TGTGCCAGCTCACGCGGGATCTCTGGAAACACCATATATTTT. Protein product: CASSRGISGNTIYF.

The table lists this clone with a count of one. This chain connects TRBV5-1 to TRBJ2-1; TRBD1 matches 9 bases. This CDR3 comprises 14 residues. V gave up 3 bases and J gave up 7 bases; unmatched junction bases: 5. CDR1 is SGHRS, CDR2 YFSETQ, per germline. CDR3 sequence reads: CASSSIGQGNEQFF. In nucleotides, the CDR3 is TGCGCCAGCAGCTCTATAGGACAGGGGAATGAGCAGTTCTTC. Full variable domain (outside the CDR3, taken from reference TRBV5-1 and TRBJ2-1): KAGVTQTPRYLIKTRGQQVTLSCSPISGHRSVSWYQQTPGQGLQFLFEYFSETQRNKGNFPGRFSGRQFSNSRSEMNVSTLELGDSALYLCASSSIGQGNEQFFGPGTRLTVL.

The chain joins TRBV28 to TRBJ2-3; the D gene is possibly TRBD2 (5 bases). V was clipped by 5 bases and J by 6 bases, with 12 bases between them. This CDR3 is built from 13 residues. Germline CDR1 and CDR2: MDHEN and SYDVKM. The CDR3, as DNA: TGTGCCAGCAGTAAACTAGGGCGGGATACGCAGTATTTT. Amino acids: CASSKLGRDTQYF. The full variable domain, in which reference TRBV28 and TRBJ2-3 provide the parts outside the CDR3, is DVKVTQSSRYLVKRTGEKVFLECVQDMDHENMFWYRQDPGLGLRLIYFSYDVKMKEKGDIPEGYSVSREKKERFSLILESASTNQTSMYLCASSKLGRDTQYFGPGTRLTVL.

The chain is built from TRBV21-1 and TRBJ2-6; the D segment call TRBD1 is taken from the table without a DNA check. TRBV21-1 is an annotated pseudogene. The CDR3 is 19 amino acids. The CDR3 loop is CASSQTPGQPLSGANVLTF. DNA of the CDR3: TGTGCCAGCAGCCAGACCCCGGGACAGCCTCTCTCTGGGGCCAACGTCCTGACTTTC.

This chain links TRBV5-1 with TRBJ2-5, with 7 bases fitting TRBD2. V gave up 7 bases and J gave up 3 bases; unmatched junction bases: 12. Germline V gene data show CDR1 as SGHRS and CDR2 as YFSETQ. This CDR3 region has 15 residues. CDR3 loop: CASPHGASGKETQYF. In DNA form, the CDR3 reads TGCGCCAGCCCACATGGGGCTAGCGGAAAAGAGACCCAGTACTTC.

The chain links TRBV30 to TRBJ2-3; TRBD2 aligns across 10 bases. The ends lost 4 bases at V and 2 bases at J; junction bases unmatched: 12. Germline CDR1 is GTSNPN and CDR2 is SVGIG (reference sequence). The CDR3 spans 17 residues. The CDR3 DNA reads as TGTGCCTGGACCAAAGGACTAGCGGAGCGCTACACAGATACGCAGTATTTT. Its protein product is CAWTKGLAERYTDTQYF.

The chain couples TRBV4-2 to TRBJ2-5; perhaps TRBD2 as D (6 bases). Trimming stripped 1 base from V and 2 bases from J, with 14 bases between. The germline V gene has CDR1 LGHNA and CDR2 YNFKEQ. There are 16 residues in the CDR3. CDR3 sequence reads: CASSQGPGAAQETQYF. The DNA for the CDR3 is TGTGCCAGCAGCCAAGGACCGGGAGCCGCACAAGAGACCCAGTACTTC.

In the case of this clone: A read error is likely, as this CDR3 ends without the conserved phenylalanine or tryptophan. The DNA is omitted, as the CDR3 cannot be located on it reliably, and the CDR3 follows TCRdb's listing. The chain has TRBV6-5 and TRBJ1-1; the DNA was not used to check the table's D call, TRBD1. Germline CDR1 reads MNHEY; CDR2 reads SVGAGI. The CDR3 is made up of 13 amino acids, end residues included. The CDR3 loop reads CASSYSRDGEQGS.

This clone was recorded only once. V and J are TRBV6-5 and TRBJ1-1; perhaps TRBD1 as D (6 bases). This CDR3 comprises 15 residues. Germline assignment: CDR1 MNHEY and CDR2 SVGAGI. V shed 0 bases and J shed 1 base, with 9 bases lying between them. The CDR3 bases are TGTGCCAGCAGTTACTCCGGACAGCGGAACACTGAAGCTTTCTTT. This encodes CASSYSGQRNTEAFF.

The chain joins TRBV6-5 to TRBJ2-7; TRBD1 aligns across 9 bases. The CDR3 loop spans 15 amino acids. Germline CDR1 MNHEY, CDR2 SVGAGI. V lost 6 bases to trimming and J lost 5 bases; unmatched junction nucleotides: 11. The CDR3 is CASRYTGQGFNEQYF. DNA of the CDR3: TGTGCCAGCAGGTATACGGGACAGGGCTTTAACGAGCAGTACTTC.

The V and J genes are TRBV2 and TRBJ2-2; 11 bases map to TRBD2. J gave up 2 bases and V 5 bases, and 4 bases lay outside the gene matches. Germline assignment: CDR1 SNHLY and CDR2 FYNNEI. The CDR3 covers 16 residues. The DNA for the CDR3 is TGTGCCAGCAGTTTGGGACTAGCGGTTAACACCGGGGAGCTGTTTTTT. Encoded protein: CASSLGLAVNTGELFF.

The chain combines TRBV9 with TRBJ2-5; a possible D gene is TRBD2 (5 bases). Per germline, CDR1 SGDLS and CDR2 YYNGEE. This CDR3 spans 16 amino acids. The V end was cut by 0 bases, the J end by 5 bases, with 17 bases between. The CDR3 loop reads CASSVGVEVFGETQYF. The DNA of the CDR3 is TGTGCCAGCAGCGTAGGGGTGGAGGTTTTCGGGGAGACCCAGTACTTC.

The count of this clone is one. The chain has TRBV2 and TRBJ2-5; 9 nucleotides align to TRBD2. CDR1 is SNHLY, CDR2 FYNNEI, per germline. The CDR3 runs 14 residues. V lost 7 bases, J lost 5 bases, and 8 bases stayed unmatched. The CDR3 coding sequence is TGTGCCAGCACCTATAGCGGGGGAGGGGAGACCCAGTACTTC. It yields the protein CASTYSGGGETQYF.

This clone came up once. The chain has TRBV5-1 and TRBJ2-3; D gene unclear. Trimming took 4 bases from V and 3 from J, leaving 6 bases between them. Germline V CDR1 and CDR2: SGHRS, YFSETQ. This CDR3 has 12 residues. The CDR3 DNA is TGCGCCAGCAGCACCCCGACAGATACGCAGTATTTT. Translation gives CASSTPTDTQYF.

The chain recombines TRBV4-3 with TRBJ1-1; D not resolved. V was cut by 0 bases and J by 4 bases, with 9 bases left in between. The CDR3 loop spans 14 amino acids. CDR1 is LGHNA and CDR2 is YSLEER in the germline V gene. The CDR3 DNA reads as TGCGCCAGCAGCCAAGATACATGGGGCACTGAAGCTTTCTTT. Protein: CASSQDTWGTEAFF.

The chain joins TRBV6-4 to TRBJ2-7; D may be TRBD1 (6 bases). The germline V and J ends were trimmed by 5 bases and 0 bases, with 17 bases remaining between them. CDR1 and CDR2 (germline): MRHNA, SNTAGT. The CDR3 is 16 residues long. DNA for the CDR3: TGTGCCAGCAGTATACTGAGGGGGTTTCACTCCTACGAGCAGTACTTC. Translating gives CASSILRGFHSYEQYF.

The chain uses TRBV10-3 and TRBJ2-7; D assignment may be TRBD1 or TRBD2 (5 bases each). CDR3 length: 14 amino acids. Trimming took 6 bases from V and 5 from J, leaving 17 bases between them. CDR1 and CDR2 (germline): ENHRY, SYGVKD. Here the CDR3 DNA reads TGTGCCATCAGGGGGCGCCGGGATGGGAACGAGCAGTACTTC. This sequence encodes CAIRGRRDGNEQYF.

CDR3 in DNA: TGTGCCAGCCGTAAGGAGGGCCTTAACACTGAAGCTTTCTTT. It is translated as CASRKEGLNTEAFF. The rearrangement links TRBV6-4 to TRBJ1-1, with D uncertain. There are 14 residues in the CDR3. V was pared by 8 bases and J by 2 bases, with 15 bases between. Per the germline V gene, CDR1 is MRHNA and CDR2 is SNTAGT.

The rearrangement joins TRBV10-3 to TRBJ1-3, with TRBD1 matching 10 bases. Germline loops: CDR1 ENHRY, CDR2 SYGVKD. The CDR3 runs 15 residues. V was pared by 3 bases and J by 3 bases, with 2 bases of the junction left unmatched. The CDR3 protein is CAISDRTGGGNTIYF. In DNA, the CDR3 is TGTGCCATCAGTGATCGGACAGGGGGTGGAAACACCATATATTTT.

The chain joins TRBV7-8 to TRBJ2-7, with a tentative D call TRBD2 (6 bases). This CDR3 is built from 17 residues. Germline-derived CDR1 and CDR2 are SGHVS and FQNEAQ. Trimming pared 5 bases from V and 2 bases from J, leaving 22 bases between. CDR3 amino acids: CASSPPGWGDTTYEQYF. In DNA, the CDR3 is TGTGCCAGCAGCCCACCTGGGTGGGGGGATACCACCTACGAGCAGTACTTC.